One T cell receptor beta chain is described in this entry. TCRdb keeps only in-frame clones here, not all; method: immunoSEQ multiplex PCR. This sample has fewer than 60,000 clones, with around 82% found just once. This sample is drawn from a study of blood T cell repertoires in COVID-19. At the level of the study: Samples came from the United States, Italy and Spain, spanning acute and convalescent COVID-19.

Seattle enrolled patients during active infection and tracked them longitudinally. This CDR3 is 13 amino acids long. Germline assignment: CDR1 GTSNPN and CDR2 SVGIG (reference sequence). V shed 5 bases and J shed 2 bases, with 13 bases lying between them. Sequencing input: peripheral blood. The TCR was taken from a woman at least 80 years old with COVID-19, enrolled during active disease. The chain recombines TRBV30 with TRBJ2-7; the D gene is possibly TRBD1 (6 bases). CDR3 residues: CAWATGNPYEQYF. The CDR3 region has the DNA TGTGCCTGGGCGACAGGTAACCCCTACGAGCAGTACTTC.